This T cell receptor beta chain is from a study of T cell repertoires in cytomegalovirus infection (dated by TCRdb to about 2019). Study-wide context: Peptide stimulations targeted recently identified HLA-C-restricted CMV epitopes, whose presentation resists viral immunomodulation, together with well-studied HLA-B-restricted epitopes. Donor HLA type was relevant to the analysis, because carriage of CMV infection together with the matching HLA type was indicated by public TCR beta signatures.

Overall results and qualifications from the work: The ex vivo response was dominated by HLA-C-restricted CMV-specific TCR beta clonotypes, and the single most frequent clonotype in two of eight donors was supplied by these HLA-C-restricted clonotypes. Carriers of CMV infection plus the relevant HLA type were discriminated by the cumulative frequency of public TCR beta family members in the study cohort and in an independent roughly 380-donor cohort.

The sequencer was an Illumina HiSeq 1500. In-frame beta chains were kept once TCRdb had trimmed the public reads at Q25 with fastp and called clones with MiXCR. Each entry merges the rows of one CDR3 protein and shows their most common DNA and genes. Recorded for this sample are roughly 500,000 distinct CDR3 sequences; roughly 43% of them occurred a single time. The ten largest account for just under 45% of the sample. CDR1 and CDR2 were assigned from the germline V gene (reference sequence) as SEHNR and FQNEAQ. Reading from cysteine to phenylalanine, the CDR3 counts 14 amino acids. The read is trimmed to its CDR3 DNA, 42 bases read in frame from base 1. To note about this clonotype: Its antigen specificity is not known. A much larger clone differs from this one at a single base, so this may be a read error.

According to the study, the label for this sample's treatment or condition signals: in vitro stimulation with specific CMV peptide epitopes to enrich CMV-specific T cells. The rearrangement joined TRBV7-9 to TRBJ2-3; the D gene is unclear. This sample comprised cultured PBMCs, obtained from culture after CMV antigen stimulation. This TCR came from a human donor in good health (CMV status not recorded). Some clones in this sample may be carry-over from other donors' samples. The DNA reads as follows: TGTGCCAGCAGCTTAGGGGTACACACATATACGCAGTATTTT. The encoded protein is CASSLGVHTYTQYF.